This T cell receptor (beta chain) was documented in a study of cytomegalovirus exposure and HLA in healthy donors. Primers: 60 Vbeta forward and 13 Jbeta reverse. The repertoire was sequenced with immunoSEQ multiplex PCR; TCRdb's copy has only in-frame clones and lacks some. The sample holds approximately 180,000 clones; 12% are singletons and the top ten take under 10%. Study-level points and caveats: Most TCR sequences showed up rarely, but some public TCRs showed up in many donors. Versus the 666-donor mean, an Asian-associated ancestry cluster reportedly showed fewer N-insertions in a later analysis.

Germline V gene sequence: CDR1 ENHRY, CDR2 SYGVKD. J lost 2 bases, V lost 3 bases, and 12 bases had no gene match. This CDR3 has 17 residues. About this clone itself: The target antigen is unknown.

The clonotype originates from a man in his fifties or sixties in good health and CMV-seropositive. Sequencing was carried out using PBMCs. V is TRBV10-3 and J is TRBJ1-2; 7 bases are a match to TRBD1. This chain's CDR3 is CAISEGDSRVRNYGYTF. Here the CDR3 DNA reads TGTGCCATCAGTGAAGGGGACAGTCGGGTAAGGAACTATGGCTACACCTTC.